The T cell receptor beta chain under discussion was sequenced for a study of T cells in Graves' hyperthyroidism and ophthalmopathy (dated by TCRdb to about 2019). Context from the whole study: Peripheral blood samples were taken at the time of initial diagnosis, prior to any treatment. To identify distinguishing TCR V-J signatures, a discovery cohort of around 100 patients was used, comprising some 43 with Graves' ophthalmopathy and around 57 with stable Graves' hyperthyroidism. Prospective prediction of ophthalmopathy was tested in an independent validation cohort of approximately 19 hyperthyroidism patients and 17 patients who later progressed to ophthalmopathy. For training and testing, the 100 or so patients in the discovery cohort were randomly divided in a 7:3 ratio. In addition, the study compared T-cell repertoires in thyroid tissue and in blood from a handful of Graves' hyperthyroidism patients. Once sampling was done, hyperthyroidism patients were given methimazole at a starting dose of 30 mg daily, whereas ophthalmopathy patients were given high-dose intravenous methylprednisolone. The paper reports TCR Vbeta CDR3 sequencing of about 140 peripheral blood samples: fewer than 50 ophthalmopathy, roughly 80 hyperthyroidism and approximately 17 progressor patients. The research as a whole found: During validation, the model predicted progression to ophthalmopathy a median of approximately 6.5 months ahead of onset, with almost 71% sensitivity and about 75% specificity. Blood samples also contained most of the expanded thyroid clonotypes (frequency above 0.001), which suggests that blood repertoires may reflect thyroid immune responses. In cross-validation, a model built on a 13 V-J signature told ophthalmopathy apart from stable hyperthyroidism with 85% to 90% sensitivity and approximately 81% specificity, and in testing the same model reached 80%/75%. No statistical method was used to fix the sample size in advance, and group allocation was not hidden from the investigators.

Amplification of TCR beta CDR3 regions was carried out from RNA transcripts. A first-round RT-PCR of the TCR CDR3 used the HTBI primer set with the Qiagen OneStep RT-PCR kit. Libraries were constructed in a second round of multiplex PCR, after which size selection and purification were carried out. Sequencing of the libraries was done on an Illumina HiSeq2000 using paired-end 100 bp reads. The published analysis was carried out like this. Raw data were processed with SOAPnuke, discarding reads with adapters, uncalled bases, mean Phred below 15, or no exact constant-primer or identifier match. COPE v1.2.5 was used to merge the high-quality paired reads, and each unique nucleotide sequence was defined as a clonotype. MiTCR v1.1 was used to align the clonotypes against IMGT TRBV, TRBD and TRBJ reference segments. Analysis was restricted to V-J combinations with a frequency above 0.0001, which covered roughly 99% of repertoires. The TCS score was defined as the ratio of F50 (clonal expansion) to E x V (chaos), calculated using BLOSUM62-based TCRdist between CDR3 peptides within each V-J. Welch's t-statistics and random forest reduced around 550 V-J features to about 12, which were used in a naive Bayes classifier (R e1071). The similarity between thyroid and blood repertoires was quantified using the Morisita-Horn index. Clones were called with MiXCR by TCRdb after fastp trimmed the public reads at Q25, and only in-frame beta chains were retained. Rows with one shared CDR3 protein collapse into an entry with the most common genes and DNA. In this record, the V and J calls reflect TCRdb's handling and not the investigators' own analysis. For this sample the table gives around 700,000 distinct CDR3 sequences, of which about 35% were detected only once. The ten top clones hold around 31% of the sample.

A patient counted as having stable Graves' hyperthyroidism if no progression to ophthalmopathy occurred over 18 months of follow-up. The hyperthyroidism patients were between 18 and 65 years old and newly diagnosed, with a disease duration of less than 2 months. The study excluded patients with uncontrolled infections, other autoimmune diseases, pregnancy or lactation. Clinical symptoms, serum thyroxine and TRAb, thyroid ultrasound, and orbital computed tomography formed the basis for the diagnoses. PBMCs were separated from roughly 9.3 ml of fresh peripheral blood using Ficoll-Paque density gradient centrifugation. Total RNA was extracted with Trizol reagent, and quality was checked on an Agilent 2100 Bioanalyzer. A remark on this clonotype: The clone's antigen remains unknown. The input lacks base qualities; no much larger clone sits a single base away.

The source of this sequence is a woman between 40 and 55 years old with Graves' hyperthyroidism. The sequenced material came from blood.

The bases are TGTGCCAGCAGCACGACAGGGCGCGGAAACACCATATATTTT. Its translation reads: CASSTTGRGNTIYF. This chain is built from TRBV9 and TRBJ1-3; 7 nucleotides in the junction match TRBD1. The CDR3 spans 14 residues, from the cysteine through the phenylalanine. CDR3 DNA only is kept here, 42 bases in frame from base 1. V lost 4 bases and J lost 4 bases, and the count of bases not matched to a germline gene is 5. The germline V gene encodes CDR1 SGDLS and CDR2 YYNGEE.